These T cell receptor beta chains were read from a single sample in a study of STAT5B mutations in CD4+ large granular lymphocyte leukemia. Method: immunoSEQ multiplex PCR; TCRdb's copy keeps in-frame clones and lacks some. The sample contains tens of thousands of clones, 72% of which appear only once. Sequencing input: CD4+ T cells from blood buffy coats. These TCRs come from a human donor in good health. CDR3s include the opening cysteine and the closing phenylalanine or tryptophan. A clone size is listed for some rows: how often the clone was seen (once, few, many), or a class if it is expanded.

abundance | j_gene | v_gene | CDR3aa
NA | TRBJ2-3 | TRBV10-1 | CASSESFGGRNTQYF
NA | TRBJ1-2 | TRBV7-2 | CASSPGTPNYGYTF
NA | TRBJ2-2 | TRBV9 | CASNSIAGGPEPAGELFF
NA | TRBJ2-2 | TRBV4-3 | CASSQGGGNRAGELFF
few | TRBJ1-5 | TRBV11-2 | CASSLGGQGNQPQHF
few | TRBJ1-1 | TRBV6-5 | CASNKLGYTEAFF
NA | TRBJ2-3 | TRBV7-9 | CASSRPGLAGTDTQYF
NA | TRBJ1-2 | TRBV7-2 | CASSNSSWVRGSYGYTF
NA | TRBJ2-2 | TRBV19 | CASAGTSYTGELFF
NA | TRBJ1-3 | TRBV30 | CAWSDRAGNTIYF
NA | TRBJ2-3 | TRBV6-1 | CASSAPSFADTQYF
NA | TRBJ1-4 | TRBV28 | CASSLWGAGEEKLFF
NA | TRBJ1-5 | TRBV19 | CASSPKDPYLSNQPQHF
NA | TRBJ2-5 | TRBV18 | CASSPARVSAQYF
NA | TRBJ2-2 | TRBV5-4 | CASTEISNTGELFF
NA | TRBJ1-6 | TRBV7-9 | CASSLEEAGSSPLHF
few | TRBJ1-1 | TRBV6-5 | CASSRTGMEAFF
NA | TRBJ2-2 | TRBV7-3 | CASSLKGLAGNTGELFF
NA | TRBJ2-7 | TRBV4-1 | CASSQNQGLADYEQYF
NA | TRBJ1-1 | TRBV7-2 | CASSLIGRGTEAFF
NA | TRBJ2-3 | TRBV29-1 | CSAETGADTQYF
NA | TRBJ2-7 | TRBV10-1 | CASSIGQGYEQYF
NA | TRBJ1-2 | TRBV5-1 | CASSPHSAGSNYGYTF
NA | TRBJ2-2 | TRBV5-4 | CASSGPSGRNTGELFF
NA | TRBJ2-5 | TRBV6-1 | CASSLGGVQETQYF
NA | TRBJ2-7 | TRBV6-1 | CASSLQASYEQYF
few | TRBJ2-5 | TRBV7-9 | CASSSGETQYF
NA | TRBJ1-5 | TRBV5-5 | CASGRGWSNQPQHF
few | TRBJ1-5 | TRBV6-1 | CASSLDRGGNQPQHF
NA | TRBJ1-1 | TRBV28 | CASRPLRDRGSEAFF
NA | TRBJ2-7 | TRBV6-1 | CASTPSIGGLDEQYF
NA | TRBJ1-6 | TRBV10-3 | CAIRKDRSGNSPLHF
NA | TRBJ1-1 | TRBV6-6 | CASSLLNTEAFF
few | TRBJ1-1 | TRBV5-4 | CASSLGGQRAFF
NA | TRBJ1-2 | TRBV30 | CAWSVGFGGPLAGRVNTF
NA | TRBJ2-3 | TRBV10-3 | CATGGPRRGGITDTQYF
few | TRBJ1-4 | TRBV7-9 | CASRPSRQGEKLFF
NA | TRBJ2-1 | TRBV5-1 | CASTWGNEQFF